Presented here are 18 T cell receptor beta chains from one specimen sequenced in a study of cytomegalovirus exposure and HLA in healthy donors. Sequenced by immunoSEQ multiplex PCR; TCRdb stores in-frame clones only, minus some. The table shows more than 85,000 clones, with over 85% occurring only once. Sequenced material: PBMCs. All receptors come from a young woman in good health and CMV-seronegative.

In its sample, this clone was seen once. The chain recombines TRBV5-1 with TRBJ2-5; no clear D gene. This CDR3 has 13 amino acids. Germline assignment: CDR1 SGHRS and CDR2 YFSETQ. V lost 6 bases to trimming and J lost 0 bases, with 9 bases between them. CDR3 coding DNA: TGCGCCAGCAATCCCCCCAACCAAGAGACCCAGTACTTC. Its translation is CASNPPNQETQYF.

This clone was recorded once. DNA of the CDR3: TGCGCCAGCAGCCAAGAGGGGCAGGTTAGCAATCAGCCCCAGCATTTT. Encoded protein: CASSQEGQVSNQPQHF. This chain links TRBV4-1 with TRBJ1-5, with D possibly matching TRBD1 (5 bases). Trimming took 0 bases from V and 0 from J, leaving 9 bases between them. Per germline, CDR1 MGHRA and CDR2 YSYEKL. CDR3 length equals 16 residues.

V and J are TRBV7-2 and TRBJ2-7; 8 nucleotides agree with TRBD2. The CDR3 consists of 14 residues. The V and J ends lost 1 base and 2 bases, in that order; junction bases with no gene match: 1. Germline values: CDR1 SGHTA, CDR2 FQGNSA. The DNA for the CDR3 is TGTGCCAGCAGCTTAGTGGGACTAGCCTACGAGCAGTACTTC. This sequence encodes CASSLVGLAYEQYF.

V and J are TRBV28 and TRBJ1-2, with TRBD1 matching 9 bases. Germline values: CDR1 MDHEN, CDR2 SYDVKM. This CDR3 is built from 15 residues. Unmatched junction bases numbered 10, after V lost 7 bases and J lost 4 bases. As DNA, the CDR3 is TGTGCCAGCACCACGGGGGACAGGGTGACCTATGGCTACACCTTC. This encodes CASTTGDRVTYGYTF.

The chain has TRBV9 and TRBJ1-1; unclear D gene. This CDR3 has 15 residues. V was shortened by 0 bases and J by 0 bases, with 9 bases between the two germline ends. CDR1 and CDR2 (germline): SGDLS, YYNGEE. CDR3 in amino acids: CASSVASYMNTEAFF. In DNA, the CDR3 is TGTGCCAGCAGCGTAGCCAGTTACATGAACACTGAAGCTTTCTTT.

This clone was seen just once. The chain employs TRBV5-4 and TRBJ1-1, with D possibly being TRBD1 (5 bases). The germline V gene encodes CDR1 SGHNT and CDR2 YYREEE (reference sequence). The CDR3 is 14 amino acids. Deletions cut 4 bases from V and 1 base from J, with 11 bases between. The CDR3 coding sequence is TGTGCCAGCAGCCCCGGGGGAGCGAACACTGAAGCTTTCTTT. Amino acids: CASSPGGANTEAFF.

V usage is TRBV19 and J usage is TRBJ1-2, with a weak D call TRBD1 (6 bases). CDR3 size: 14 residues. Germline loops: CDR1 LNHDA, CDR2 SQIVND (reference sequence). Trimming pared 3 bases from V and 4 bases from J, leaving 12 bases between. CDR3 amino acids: CASSMSGGGYGYTF. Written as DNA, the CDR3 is TGTGCCAGTAGTATGTCGGGGGGCGGCTATGGCTACACCTTC.

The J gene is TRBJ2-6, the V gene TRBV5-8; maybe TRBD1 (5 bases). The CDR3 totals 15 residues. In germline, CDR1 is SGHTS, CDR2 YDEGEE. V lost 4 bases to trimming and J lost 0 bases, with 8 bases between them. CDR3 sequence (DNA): TGTGCCAGCAGCCCCAGGGTCTCTGGGGCCAACGTCCTGACTTTC. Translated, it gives CASSPRVSGANVLTF. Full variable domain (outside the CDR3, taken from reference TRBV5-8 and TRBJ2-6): EAGVTQSPTHLIKTRGQQATLRCSPISGHTSVYWYQQALGLGLQFLLWYDEGEERNRGNFPPRFSGRQFPNYSSELNVNALELEDSALYLCASSPRVSGANVLTFGAGSRLTVL.

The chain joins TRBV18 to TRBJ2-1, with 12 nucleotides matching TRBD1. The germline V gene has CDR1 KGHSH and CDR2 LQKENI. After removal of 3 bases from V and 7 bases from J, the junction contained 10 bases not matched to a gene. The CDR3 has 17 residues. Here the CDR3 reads CASSPPGQGAAWNEQFF. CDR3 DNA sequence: TGTGCCAGCTCACCGCCGGGACAGGGGGCCGCTTGGAATGAGCAGTTCTTC.

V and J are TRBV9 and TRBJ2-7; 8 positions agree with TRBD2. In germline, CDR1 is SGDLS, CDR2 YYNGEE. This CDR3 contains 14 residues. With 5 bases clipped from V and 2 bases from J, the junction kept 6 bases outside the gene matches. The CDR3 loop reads CASSSSGGPYEQYF. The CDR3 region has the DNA TGTGCCAGCAGTTCCTCGGGGGGGCCCTACGAGCAGTACTTC.

CDR3 region: CASSMRDEQFF. In DNA, the CDR3 is TGTGCCAGTAGTATGAGGGATGAGCAGTTCTTC. The chain is built from TRBV19 and TRBJ2-1; weak D call: TRBD2 (5 bases). CDR3 length: 11 residues. V lost 3 bases, J lost 8 bases, and 5 bases lay in between. CDR1 and CDR2 from the germline V gene are LNHDA and SQIVND (reference sequence). Using reference TRBV19 and TRBJ2-1 for the parts outside the CDR3, the full variable domain is DGGITQSPKYLFRKEGQNVTLSCEQNLNHDAMYWYRQDPGQGLRLIYYSQIVNDFQKGDIAEGYSVSREKKESFPLTVTSAQKNPTAFYLCASSMRDEQFFGPGTRLTVL.

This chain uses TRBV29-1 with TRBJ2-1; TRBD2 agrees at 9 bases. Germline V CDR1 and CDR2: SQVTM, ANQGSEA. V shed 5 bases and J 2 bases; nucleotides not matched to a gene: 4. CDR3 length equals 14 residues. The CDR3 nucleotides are TGCAGCGTTTTAGCGGGAGCCACCTACAATGAGCAGTTCTTC. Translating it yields CSVLAGATYNEQFF.

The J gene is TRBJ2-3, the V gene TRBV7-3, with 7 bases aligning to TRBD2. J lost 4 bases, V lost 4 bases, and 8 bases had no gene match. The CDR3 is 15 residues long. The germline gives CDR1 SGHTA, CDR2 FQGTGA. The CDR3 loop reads CASSSRLAGPDTQYF. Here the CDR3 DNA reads TGTGCCAGCAGCTCGAGACTAGCCGGTCCAGATACGCAGTATTTT.

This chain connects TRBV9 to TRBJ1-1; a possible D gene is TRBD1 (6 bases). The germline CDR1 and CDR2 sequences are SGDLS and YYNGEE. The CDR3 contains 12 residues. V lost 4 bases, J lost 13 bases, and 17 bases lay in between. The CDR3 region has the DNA TGTGCCAGCAGCACCCTCATGGGGGGGCTTTTCTTT. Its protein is CASSTLMGGLFF. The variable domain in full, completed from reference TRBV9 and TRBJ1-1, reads DSGVTQTPKHLITATGQRVTLRCSPRSGDLSVYWYQQSLDQGLQFLIQYYNGEERAKGNILERFSAQQFPDLHSELNLSSLELGDSALYFCASSTLMGGLFFGQGTRLTVV.

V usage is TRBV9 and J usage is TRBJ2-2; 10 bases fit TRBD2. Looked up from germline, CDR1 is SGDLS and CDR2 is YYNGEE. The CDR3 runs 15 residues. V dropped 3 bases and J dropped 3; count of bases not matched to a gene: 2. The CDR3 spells CASSALAGHTGELFF. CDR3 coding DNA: TGTGCCAGCAGCGCACTAGCGGGACACACCGGGGAGCTGTTTTTT.

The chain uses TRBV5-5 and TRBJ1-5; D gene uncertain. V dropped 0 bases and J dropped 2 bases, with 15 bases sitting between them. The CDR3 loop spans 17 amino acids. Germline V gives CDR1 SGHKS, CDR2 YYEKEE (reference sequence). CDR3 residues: CASSLVGDRPGNQPQHF. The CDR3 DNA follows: TGTGCCAGCAGCTTGGTCGGGGATAGGCCAGGCAATCAGCCCCAGCATTTT.

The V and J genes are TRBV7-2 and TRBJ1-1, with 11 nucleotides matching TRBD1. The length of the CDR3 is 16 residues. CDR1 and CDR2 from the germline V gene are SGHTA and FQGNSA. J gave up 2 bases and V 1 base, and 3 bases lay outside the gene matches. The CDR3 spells CASSLGTGGYNTEAFF. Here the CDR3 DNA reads TGTGCCAGCAGCTTAGGGACAGGGGGCTACAACACTGAAGCTTTCTTT. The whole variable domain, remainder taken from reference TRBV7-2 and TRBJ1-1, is GAGVSQSPSNKVTEKGKDVELRCDPISGHTALYWYRQSLGQGLEFLIYFQGNSAPDKSGLPSDRFSAERTGGSVSTLTIQRTQQEDSAVYLCASSLGTGGYNTEAFFGQGTRLTVV.

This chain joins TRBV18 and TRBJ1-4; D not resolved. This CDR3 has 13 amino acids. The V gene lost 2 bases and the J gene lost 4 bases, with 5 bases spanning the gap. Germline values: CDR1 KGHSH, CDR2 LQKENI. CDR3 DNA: TGTGCCAGCTCACCAGTGCGTAATGAAAAACTGTTTTTT. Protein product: CASSPVRNEKLFF.